This T cell receptor (beta chain) was retrieved from a study of blood T cell repertoires in COVID-19. Whole-study context: The samples span acute and convalescent COVID-19 from the United States, Italy and Spain. Sample material is recorded as cDNA or gDNA derived from T cells, B-cell-depleted T cells, or PBMCs.

The table came from immunoSEQ multiplex PCR; TCRdb's copy has only in-frame clones and leaves some out. The sample has approximately 130,000 clones, around 76% seen once; the top ten hold approximately 10%. In germline, CDR1 is SNHLY, CDR2 FYNNEI. Trimming removed 6 bases from V and 8 bases from J, with 7 bases in between. The CDR3 consists of 10 residues. Material for sequencing was peripheral blood. The J gene is TRBJ1-2, the V gene TRBV2, with D unclear. The source is a human donor in a cohort sampled during active COVID-19. CDR3: CASSRGGYTF. The CDR3 coding sequence is TGTGCCAGCAGCCGGGGAGGCTACACCTTC.